A single sample gave rise to the 32 T cell receptor beta chains below, sequenced in a study of OX40 agonist ivuxolimab in advanced cancers. Library generation was performed with the immunoSEQ multiplex PCR assay. Entries here come from immuneACCESS through TCRdb and include only in-frame sequences with V and J called. Some clones fail to appear in such tables; in the studies checked, an unresolved V gene covers under half of the shortfall, and the cause of the remainder is unknown. The sample table contains approximately 68,000 clones; only one count was recorded for approximately 90% of them. The ten largest clones represent around 1.1% of the sample. Here the sequenced sample was CD4+ or CD8+ T cells sorted from blood, taken in a trial of the OX40 agonist ivuxolimab. The receptors stem from an adult with an advanced solid tumor such as melanoma, head and neck, liver or kidney cancer.

Note on this clone: The sample holds other DNA sequences that translate to the same CDR3. This chain joins TRBV14 and TRBJ2-5; 13 bases are shared with TRBD2. The CDR3 consists of 14 residues. CDR1 SGHDN and CDR2 FVKESK come from the germline V gene. V lost 5 bases to trimming and J lost 5 bases; unmatched junction nucleotides: 2. CDR3 in amino acids: CASSLGLAGETQYF. The CDR3 DNA reads TGTGCCAGCAGCTTGGGACTAGCGGGGGAGACCCAGTACTTC.

The J gene is TRBJ2-3, the V gene TRBV5-1; D possibly corresponds to TRBD2 (6 bases). The V gene lost 2 bases and the J gene lost 3 bases, with 13 bases spanning the gap. Germline V lookup: CDR1 SGHRS, CDR2 YFSETQ. CDR3 length: 15 residues. This chain's CDR3 is CASSLVGSGTDTQYF. The CDR3 bases are TGCGCCAGCAGCTTAGTCGGGAGCGGGACAGATACGCAGTATTTT. Using reference TRBV5-1 and TRBJ2-3 for the parts outside the CDR3, the full variable domain is KAGVTQTPRYLIKTRGQQVTLSCSPISGHRSVSWYQQTPGQGLQFLFEYFSETQRNKGNFPGRFSGRQFSNSRSEMNVSTLELGDSALYLCASSLVGSGTDTQYFGPGTRLTVL.

This chain links TRBV5-1 with TRBJ1-1, with TRBD1 matching over 9 bases. The CDR3 is 15 residues long. Germline lookup yields CDR1 SGHRS and CDR2 YFSETQ. Trimming took 2 bases from V and 6 from J; bases not matched to a gene: 8. As DNA, the CDR3 is TGCGCCAGCAGCTTCGGACAGGGGTTTTTCGCTGAAGCTTTCTTT. Translation: CASSFGQGFFAEAFF.

The chain links TRBV9 to TRBJ2-3, with 9 bases aligning to TRBD1. The J segment lost 3 bases and the V segment lost 0 bases, leaving 14 bases of the junction unmatched. There are 19 residues in the CDR3. Germline assignment: CDR1 SGDLS and CDR2 YYNGEE. CDR3: CASSVGWFGMGQGTDTQYF. CDR3 bases: TGTGCCAGCAGCGTAGGATGGTTCGGGATGGGACAGGGAACAGATACGCAGTATTTT.

This sequence joins TRBV5-1 and TRBJ1-4; the D is unclear. This CDR3 spans 14 amino acids. V was trimmed by 2 bases and J by 8 bases, leaving 13 bases between them. Germline V lookup: CDR1 SGHRS, CDR2 YFSETQ. The CDR3 region is CASSLNTLGEKLFF. CDR3 DNA sequence: TGCGCCAGCAGCTTAAATACCCTGGGGGAAAAACTGTTTTTT.

This clone was found a few times. The chain joins TRBV13 to TRBJ2-1; 8 positions agree with TRBD2. The germline gives CDR1 PRHDT, CDR2 FYEKMQ (reference sequence). After removal of 5 bases from V and 7 bases from J, the junction contained 13 bases not matched to a gene. CDR3 length: 16 amino acids. The CDR3: CASSHPLAGGRNEQFF. The CDR3 nucleotides are TGTGCCAGCAGCCACCCCCTGGCGGGAGGTAGAAATGAGCAGTTCTTC.

The V and J genes are TRBV27 and TRBJ2-5, with D unresolved. CDR3 length equals 12 residues. The germline gives CDR1 MNHEY, CDR2 SMNVEV (reference sequence). With 8 bases removed from V and 4 bases from J, the gap between germline ends came to 11 bases. The CDR3 coding sequence is TGTGCCAGCGGGTTGCGCGGAGAGACCCAGTACTTC. It is translated as CASGLRGETQYF.

The chain combines TRBV7-2 with TRBJ2-1; TRBD2 matches at 7 bases. CDR1 and CDR2 (germline): SGHTA, FQGNSA. The CDR3 runs to 15 residues. With V trimmed by 5 bases and J by 4 bases, 8 bases remained unmatched. The CDR3 sequence: CASSPSSGEYNEQFF. CDR3 coding DNA: TGTGCCAGCAGCCCCTCCAGCGGGGAATACAATGAGCAGTTCTTC.

This clone was counted once. Here the CDR3 DNA reads TGTGCCAGCAGCGTAGCTTCAGGGGGAGCAAACACCGGGGAGCTGTTTTTT. Protein: CASSVASGGANTGELFF. The chain combines TRBV9 with TRBJ2-2, with 7 bases aligning to TRBD1. Germline assignment: CDR1 SGDLS and CDR2 YYNGEE. V shed 0 bases, J shed 2 bases, and the junction held 7 bases outside the gene matches. CDR3 length equals 17 residues.

The gene calls are TRBV11-2 and TRBJ2-3; 16 nucleotides align to TRBD2. Losses at the gene ends were 5 bases for V and 6 bases for J; bases not matched to a gene: 8. Germline loops: CDR1 SGHAT, CDR2 FQNNGV. The CDR3 has 17 residues. This chain's CDR3 is CASSTGTSGRAWDTQYF. Here the CDR3 DNA reads TGTGCCAGCAGCACTGGGACTAGCGGGAGGGCCTGGGATACGCAGTATTTT. Combining the CDR3 with reference TRBV11-2 and TRBJ2-3 gives the whole variable domain EAGVAQSPRYKIIEKRQSVAFWCNPISGHATLYWYQQILGQGPKLLIQFQNNGVVDDSQLPKDRFSAERLKGVDSTLKIQPAKLEDSAVYLCASSTGTSGRAWDTQYFGPGTRLTVL.

V is TRBV6-1 and J is TRBJ2-7; no clear D gene. Trimming shortened V by 8 bases and J by 3 bases, and 14 bases separated the two germline ends. The CDR3 loop spans 13 amino acids. Looked up from germline, CDR1 is MNHNS and CDR2 is SASEGT. The CDR3 DNA is TGTGCCAGCCTAGGGCCGGCCCGCTACGAGCAGTACTTC. As protein: CASLGPARYEQYF.

The chain carries TRBV11-1 and TRBJ2-7, with D perhaps TRBD1 (7 bases). The CDR3 is 14 residues long. V gave up 8 bases and J gave up 5 bases, with 19 bases separating them. The germline V gene has CDR1 SGHAT and CDR2 FQDESV (reference sequence). Written as DNA, the CDR3 is TGTGCCAGCCTTGACCGACAGGGAGGCGACGAGCAGTACTTC. Residues: CASLDRQGGDEQYF.

This chain connects TRBV19 to TRBJ1-5, with 7 bases identical to TRBD1. Germline assignment: CDR1 LNHDA and CDR2 SQIVND (reference sequence). V shed 6 bases, J shed 3 bases, and the junction held 8 bases outside the gene matches. There are 15 residues in the CDR3. CDR3 protein: CASRALDRDNQPQHF. DNA of the CDR3: TGTGCCAGTAGGGCTCTTGACAGGGACAATCAGCCCCAGCATTTT. Drawing the rest from reference TRBV19 and TRBJ1-5, the complete variable domain is DGGITQSPKYLFRKEGQNVTLSCEQNLNHDAMYWYRQDPGQGLRLIYYSQIVNDFQKGDIAEGYSVSREKKESFPLTVTSAQKNPTAFYLCASRALDRDNQPQHFGDGTRLSIL.

The table lists this clone with a count of one. The chain employs TRBV11-2 and TRBJ2-5, with 8 positions matching TRBD2. The CDR3 extends over 15 amino acids. The trim removed 0 bases at V and 2 bases at J, leaving 2 bases unmatched. The germline CDR1 and CDR2 sequences are SGHAT and FQNNGV. The CDR3, as DNA: TGTGCCAGCAGCTTAGACGCGGGAGGACAAGAGACCCAGTACTTC. Its protein is CASSLDAGGQETQYF.

This clone was picked up one time. The rearrangement joins TRBV21-1 to TRBJ2-3; the table's D call TRBD1 went unverified against the DNA. TRBV21-1 is a recognized pseudogene. The CDR3 consists of 14 residues. CDR3 region: CASRGLQGENTQYF. CDR3 coding DNA: TGTGCCAGCAGAGGGTTACAGGGGGAGAATACGCAGTATTTT.

This clone was counted once. The chain has TRBV5-4 and TRBJ2-2; D gene uncertain. From germline, CDR1 is SGHNT and CDR2 YYREEE (reference sequence). The CDR3 consists of 15 residues. V lost 4 bases and J lost 7, with 17 bases in between. The chain's CDR3 is CASSRVNSADGELFF. Here the CDR3 DNA reads TGTGCCAGCAGCCGGGTTAATTCGGCCGACGGGGAGCTGTTTTTT.

The chain uses TRBV9 and TRBJ2-7, with TRBD1 identical over 8 bases. Per the germline V gene, CDR1 is SGDLS and CDR2 is YYNGEE. CDR3 length: 14 residues. V was pared by 5 bases and J by 5 bases, with 9 bases of the junction left unmatched. The DNA of the CDR3 is TGTGCCAGCAGTGAATATTCGGACAGGGACGAGCAGTACTTC. This translates into CASSEYSDRDEQYF.

This chain links TRBV5-4 with TRBJ2-5; 7 bases fit TRBD2. The CDR3 totals 16 residues. V dropped 4 bases and J dropped 4; count of bases not matched to a gene: 13. Germline-derived CDR1 and CDR2 are SGHNT and YYREEE (reference sequence). CDR3 DNA sequence: TGTGCCAGCAGCCCCCCCAGTGGGAGGGCCTTAGAGACCCAGTACTTC. It translates to CASSPPSGRALETQYF. Based on the CDR3 plus reference TRBV5-4 and TRBJ2-5, the full variable domain is ETGVTQSPTHLIKTRGQQVTLRCSSQSGHNTVSWYQQALGQGPQFIFQYYREEENGRGNFPPRFSGLQFPNYSSELNVNALELDDSALYLCASSPPSGRALETQYFGPGTRLLVL.

This clone was observed once. The chain carries TRBV6-5 and TRBJ1-2; 7 bases fit TRBD1. Germline V gene lookup returns CDR1 MNHEY and CDR2 SVGAGI. With V trimmed by 2 bases and J by 8 bases, 11 bases remained unmatched. CDR3 length equals 15 residues. The chain's CDR3 is CASSYGPDRARGYTF. For the CDR3, the DNA is TGTGCCAGCAGTTACGGCCCTGACAGGGCAAGGGGCTACACCTTC.

V is TRBV18 and J is TRBJ1-2, with a tentative D call TRBD1 (5 bases). Germline V gene sequence: CDR1 KGHSH, CDR2 LQKENI. This CDR3 has 15 amino acids. Trimming took 3 bases from V and 3 from J, leaving 14 bases between them. CDR3 in DNA: TGTGCCAGCTCACCGGGACTGGGCAGGGACTATGGCTACACCTTC. Protein product: CASSPGLGRDYGYTF.

This clone appeared once. The chain is built from TRBV6-5 and TRBJ2-1, with 10 positions matching TRBD1. Germline trimming cut 5 bases from V and 9 bases from J; bases unmatched to any gene: 10. Per germline, CDR1 MNHEY and CDR2 SVGAGI. The CDR3 loop spans 15 amino acids. DNA of the CDR3: TGTGCCAGCAGTCGACAGGGGGCCCAGGTTCGTGAGCAGTTCTTC. Its translation is CASSRQGAQVREQFF.

The rearrangement uses TRBV6-5 and TRBJ1-5, with TRBD1 matching 8 bases. The CDR3 totals 13 residues. Per germline, CDR1 MNHEY and CDR2 SVGAGI. The V gene end was trimmed by 6 bases and the J gene end by 6 bases; junction bases not matched to a gene: 4. CDR3 nucleotide sequence: TGTGCCAGCAGGGACAGGGCAGGTCAGCCCCAGCATTTT. Protein: CASRDRAGQPQHF.

The J gene is TRBJ2-3, the V gene TRBV10-1; TRBD1 is a possible D gene (6 bases). This CDR3 comprises 16 residues. The V and J ends lost 2 bases and 0 bases respectively, with 12 bases between them. Germline-derived CDR1 and CDR2 are WNHNN and SYGVQD (reference sequence). Here the CDR3 DNA reads TGCGCCAGCAGTGAGCTGACAGGACAAAGCACAGATACGCAGTATTTT. Translated: CASSELTGQSTDTQYF.

The chain joins TRBV6-6 to TRBJ2-2, with 7 bases that match TRBD1. After removal of 6 bases from V and 6 bases from J, the junction contained 10 bases not matched to a gene. Per germline, CDR1 MNHNY and CDR2 SVGAGI (reference sequence). The CDR3 extends over 15 amino acids. CDR3 residues: CASRVQGLNAGELFF. The CDR3 DNA sequence: TGTGCCAGCAGAGTACAGGGGCTCAACGCCGGGGAGCTGTTTTTT.

The rearrangement uses TRBV6-5 and TRBJ1-6; 11 positions match TRBD1. The V gene end was trimmed by 9 bases and the J gene end by 7 bases; junction bases not matched to a gene: 5. CDR3 length: 14 amino acids. CDR1 and CDR2 (germline): MNHEY, SVGAGI. The CDR3 here is CASGRTGGNSPLHF. The CDR3 DNA reads TGTGCCAGTGGGAGGACAGGGGGCAATTCACCCCTCCACTTT.

For this clone: At one boundary the junction diverges from the germline segment, which might be a read error. This chain joins TRBV6-5 and TRBJ2-7, with TRBD1 identical over 11 bases. The V gene's germline CDR1 is MNHEY and CDR2 SVGAGI. CDR3 size: 14 residues. The CDR3 region is CASSYSPGQGVRNF. The CDR3 DNA sequence: TGTGCCAGCAGTTATTCTCCGGGACAGGGGGTCAGGAACTTC.

V is TRBV11-3 and J is TRBJ2-4; no reliable D call. From germline, CDR1 is SGHNT and CDR2 YENEEA. Deletions cut 3 bases from V and 8 bases from J, with 14 bases between. The CDR3 extends over 14 amino acids. CDR3 sequence (DNA): TGTGCCAGCAGCTTTTCTTCTTCCCAGGACATTCAGTACTTC. Translated: CASSFSSSQDIQYF.

CDR3 sequence reads: CASSLTQTPTGYGYTF. CDR3 bases: TGTGCCAGCAGCTTAACCCAGACTCCGACGGGCTATGGCTACACCTTC. The chain carries TRBV7-2 and TRBJ1-2; D uncertain. In germline, CDR1 is SGHTA, CDR2 FQGNSA. The V and J ends lost 2 bases and 4 bases respectively, with 17 bases between them. The CDR3 sequence is 16 residues long. Filled out from reference TRBV7-2 and TRBJ1-2, the complete variable domain reads GAGVSQSPSNKVTEKGKDVELRCDPISGHTALYWYRQSLGQGLEFLIYFQGNSAPDKSGLPSDRFSAERTGGSVSTLTIQRTQQEDSAVYLCASSLTQTPTGYGYTFGSGTRLTVV.

The rearrangement joins TRBV4-1 to TRBJ2-1, with D possibly being TRBD2 (7 bases). This CDR3 comprises 15 residues. V was pared by 3 bases and J by 7 bases, with 16 bases between. Germline V gene lookup returns CDR1 MGHRA and CDR2 YSYEKL. CDR3 DNA: TGCGCCAGCAGCCATGGGGGGGCTCTCGGGAATGAGCAGTTCTTC. Protein product: CASSHGGALGNEQFF.

The V call is TRBV4-2, the J call TRBJ1-1; unclear D gene. Trimming removed 2 bases at V and 2 bases at J, with 9 bases between. CDR1 and CDR2 (germline): LGHNA, YNFKEQ. This CDR3 is 14 amino acids long. The CDR3, as DNA: TGTGCCAGCAGCCAACAGCTGGTTAACACTGAAGCTTTCTTT. Protein sequence: CASSQQLVNTEAFF.

The DNA of the CDR3 is TGTGCCAGCAGTTTGACAGGTAGCACAGATACGCAGTATTTT. Its protein is CASSLTGSTDTQYF. This sequence joins TRBV6-1 and TRBJ2-3; a weak D match, TRBD1 (6 bases). The CDR3 loop spans 14 amino acids. V was trimmed by 5 bases and J by 0 bases, leaving 9 bases between them. Germline loops: CDR1 MNHNS, CDR2 SASEGT.

J is TRBJ2-7 and V is TRBV5-6; a weak D match, TRBD2 (5 bases). The V gene's germline CDR1 is SGHDT and CDR2 YYEEEE. Trimming took off 2 bases at V and 1 base at J, with 10 bases between the two ends. The CDR3 is 14 residues long. The CDR3: CASSFGLASYEQYF. CDR3 coding DNA: TGTGCCAGCAGCTTCGGTCTAGCTTCCTACGAGCAGTACTTC.